This TCR beta chain appears in the sequencing data of a study of T-cell reconstitution after alpha-beta-depleted transplantation in children. Notes on the study in general: Several hundred expanded graft clones reportedly gave rise to the alpha-beta T cells present about two months after transplant. At one year after transplant, newly produced T cells mostly accounted for T-cell counts and diversity.

This clonotype has a handful of counts. What it binds is not known. V was trimmed by 2 bases and J by 4 bases, leaving 14 bases between them. The V gene's germline CDR1 is ENHRY and CDR2 SYGVKD. The length of the CDR3 is 15 residues. Preparation of the TCRbeta library used unique molecular identifiers. Via MiXCR, TCRdb re-called the PCR reads, giving one row per CDR3 protein. The repertoire includes hundreds of thousands of distinct CDR3 sequences, 15% to 20% of them detected once, and around 30% sits in the top ten. This specimen was PBMCs, mostly from graft donor cells, taken 360 days after TCRalphabeta/CD19-depleted stem cell transplant. This TCR was recovered from a boy less than two years old who had a stem cell transplant for Wiskott-Aldrich syndrome, so the T cells may come from the graft donor. V gene TRBV10-3 combines with J gene TRBJ1-2; D unresolved. Here the CDR3 DNA reads TGTGCCATCAGTGAGACCCCGACGTTGAGCTATGGCTACACCTTC. Translating gives CAISETPTLSYGYTF.